These 9 T cell receptor beta chains came from one sample sequenced in a study of T cell responses to AZD1222 COVID-19 vaccine. The assay was immunoSEQ multiplex PCR, and TCRdb's table has in-frame clones only and misses some. The sample yields about 94,000 clones, around 84% seen once. The sample in question was peripheral blood, obtained 28 days after the second AZD1222 dose. The receptors here all came from an adult who received the AZD1222 COVID-19 vaccine.

The rearrangement joins TRBV27 to TRBJ2-7; the match to TRBD2 covers 9 bases. This CDR3 contains 14 residues. The germline V gene encodes CDR1 MNHEY and CDR2 SMNVEV (reference sequence). V shed 3 bases and J 9 bases; nucleotides not matched to a gene: 9. CDR3: CASSFVTSGAVQYF. For the CDR3, the DNA is TGTGCCAGCAGTTTCGTGACTAGCGGTGCCGTGCAGTACTTC.

The table lists this clone with a count of one. The chain recombines TRBV7-2 with TRBJ2-3; D not resolved. V lost 3 bases and J 1 base, leaving 8 bases between the germline ends. This CDR3 comprises 14 residues. The germline V gene encodes CDR1 SGHTA and CDR2 FQGNSA. CDR3 sequence: CASSLRLGTDTQYF. The CDR3 coding sequence is TGTGCCAGCAGCTTGAGACTTGGCACAGATACGCAGTATTTT.

The V call is TRBV12-5, the J call TRBJ1-2; 8 nucleotides agree with TRBD1. From germline, CDR1 is LGHNT and CDR2 FRNRAP. The CDR3 runs 11 residues. CDR3 sequence (DNA): TGTGCCCAGGACAGGGCTTACGGCTACACCTTC. Encoded protein: CAQDRAYGYTF. Full variable domain (outside the CDR3, taken from reference TRBV12-5 and TRBJ1-2): DARVTQTPRHKVTEMGQEVTMRCQPILGHNTVFWYRQTMMQGLELLAYFRNRAPLDDSGMPKDRFSAEMPDATLATLKIQPSEPRDSAVYFCAQDRAYGYTFGSGTRLTVV.

The chain couples TRBV18 to TRBJ2-5; no clear D gene. The CDR3 has 13 amino acids. V shed 3 bases and J shed 5 bases, with 10 bases lying between them. The germline gives CDR1 KGHSH, CDR2 LQKENI. The CDR3 sequence: CASSPRSEETQYF. CDR3 nucleotides: TGTGCCAGCTCACCTCGGTCAGAGGAGACCCAGTACTTC. Combining the CDR3 with reference TRBV18 and TRBJ2-5 gives the whole variable domain NAGVMQNPRHLVRRRGQEARLRCSPMKGHSHVYWYRQLPEEGLKFMVYLQKENIIDESGMPKERFSAEFPKEGPSILRIQQVVRGDSAAYFCASSPRSEETQYFGPGTRLLVL.

The chain employs TRBV10-3 and TRBJ2-5; 11 nucleotides agree with TRBD2. Per the germline V gene, CDR1 is ENHRY and CDR2 is SYGVKD. The CDR3 extends over 16 amino acids. V was clipped by 2 bases and J by 5 bases; unmatched bases: 7. DNA for the CDR3: TGTGCCATCAGTGAGGGTAGCGGGGGGGTCTGGGAGACCCAGTACTTC. It encodes CAISEGSGGVWETQYF.

The chain has TRBV28 and TRBJ1-1; unclear D gene. CDR3 length: 13 amino acids. The V and J ends lost 5 bases and 10 bases respectively, with 17 bases between them. From germline, CDR1 is MDHEN and CDR2 SYDVKM. The CDR3 sequence: CASSLIAFPGAFF. The CDR3 bases are TGTGCCAGCAGTCTTATAGCCTTTCCTGGAGCTTTCTTT. Full variable domain (rest looked up from reference TRBV28 and TRBJ1-1): DVKVTQSSRYLVKRTGEKVFLECVQDMDHENMFWYRQDPGLGLRLIYFSYDVKMKEKGDIPEGYSVSREKKERFSLILESASTNQTSMYLCASSLIAFPGAFFGQGTRLTVV.

The chain is built from TRBV18 and TRBJ1-5, with D perhaps TRBD1 (5 bases). The CDR3 spans 12 residues. V was clipped by 6 bases and J by 4 bases, with 7 bases between them. Germline V gene sequence: CDR1 KGHSH, CDR2 LQKENI. CDR3 residues: CASSSGNQPQHF. CDR3 sequence (DNA): TGTGCCAGCTCCTCAGGGAATCAGCCCCAGCATTTT.

This chain uses TRBV5-4 with TRBJ1-1; perhaps TRBD1 as D (5 bases). Per the germline V gene, CDR1 is SGHNT and CDR2 is YYREEE (reference sequence). The length of the CDR3 is 14 residues. Trimming removed 0 bases from V and 5 bases from J, with 11 bases in between. The chain's CDR3 is CASSLEGAFTEAFF. The CDR3 nucleotides read TGTGCCAGCAGCTTGGAAGGGGCTTTTACTGAAGCTTTCTTT.

The DNA for the CDR3 is TGTGCCAGCAGATATAGGCTCGGCGGGGAGGGCCCCGATACGCAGTATTTT. Residues: CASRYRLGGEGPDTQYF. The J gene is TRBJ2-3, the V gene TRBV4-2, with TRBD2 matching 7 bases. V lost 6 bases and J lost 6; bases outside the gene matches: 18. Germline loops: CDR1 LGHNA, CDR2 YNFKEQ. This CDR3 has 17 residues.